This passage covers 10 T cell receptor beta chains from one sample sequenced in a study of Tregs in tolerant kidney transplant recipients. TCRdb keeps only in-frame clones here, not all; method: immunoSEQ multiplex PCR. The sample carries more than 75,000 clones, over 85% recorded once. The material sequenced was CD4+ T cells from blood, taken before the transplant. These receptors were taken from a human donor who received a combined kidney and bone marrow transplant.

The chain uses TRBV9 and TRBJ2-3; TRBD2 agrees at 10 bases. CDR3 length: 16 amino acids. The V gene end was trimmed by 4 bases and the J gene end by 0 bases; junction bases not matched to a gene: 5. The germline V gene has CDR1 SGDLS and CDR2 YYNGEE. The CDR3 spells CASSKTSGVSTDTQYF. DNA of the CDR3: TGTGCCAGCAGCAAAACTAGCGGGGTTAGCACAGATACGCAGTATTTT.

The CDR3: CASSPTDRAYQPQHF. The DNA of the CDR3 is TGTGCCAGCTCACCTACCGACAGGGCTTATCAGCCCCAGCATTTT. This sequence joins TRBV18 and TRBJ1-5, with 7 nucleotides matching TRBD1. There are 15 residues in the CDR3. Trimming at V came to 3 bases and at J to 5 bases, leaving 7 bases not matched to a gene. CDR1 is KGHSH, CDR2 LQKENI, per germline. The whole variable domain, filled in from reference TRBV18 and TRBJ1-5, reads NAGVMQNPRHLVRRRGQEARLRCSPMKGHSHVYWYRQLPEEGLKFMVYLQKENIIDESGMPKERFSAEFPKEGPSILRIQQVVRGDSAAYFCASSPTDRAYQPQHFGDGTRLSIL.

The chain employs TRBV5-1 and TRBJ2-3, with 12 bases fitting TRBD2. In germline, CDR1 is SGHRS, CDR2 YFSETQ. Losses at the gene ends were 7 bases for V and 2 bases for J; bases not matched to a gene: 8. The CDR3 is 16 amino acids. For the CDR3, the DNA is TGCGCCAGCGGCATACCTAGCGGGAGGGCCACAGATACGCAGTATTTT. It translates to CASGIPSGRATDTQYF.

Notes on this clone: Compared with germline, one end of the junction differs, possibly owing to a read error. This specimen includes other DNA sequences encoding the same CDR3. This rearrangement joins TRBV9 to TRBJ1-5; 11 nucleotides align to TRBD1. This CDR3 has 17 amino acids. The germline V gene encodes CDR1 SGDLS and CDR2 YYNGEE. CDR3 amino acids: CASSVGPRGQGDQPQHF. The CDR3 DNA reads as TGTGCCAGCAGTGTAGGACCTCGGGGACAGGGGGATCAGCCCCAGCATTTT.

V and J are TRBV7-2 and TRBJ1-5, with D possibly being TRBD1 (5 bases). Germline lookup yields CDR1 SGHTA and CDR2 FQGNSA. V was trimmed by 5 bases and J by 5 bases, leaving 13 bases between them. The CDR3 is 14 residues long. The CDR3: CASSVGGIYQPQHF. DNA for the CDR3: TGTGCCAGCAGCGTGGGGGGGATTTATCAGCCCCAGCATTTT. The whole variable domain, remainder taken from reference TRBV7-2 and TRBJ1-5, is GAGVSQSPSNKVTEKGKDVELRCDPISGHTALYWYRQSLGQGLEFLIYFQGNSAPDKSGLPSDRFSAERTGGSVSTLTIQRTQQEDSAVYLCASSVGGIYQPQHFGDGTRLSIL.

This chain uses TRBV2 with TRBJ1-2; the D gene is possibly TRBD1 (6 bases). The CDR3 totals 14 residues. Trimming shortened V by 1 base and J by 4 bases, and 10 bases separated the two germline ends. The germline V gene has CDR1 SNHLY and CDR2 FYNNEI. CDR3 sequence reads: CASSEVTGTYGYTF. CDR3 DNA sequence: TGTGCCAGCAGTGAAGTAACAGGGACCTATGGCTACACCTTC.

The chain employs TRBV4-1 and TRBJ2-5; D uncertain. Trimming stripped 4 bases from V and 5 bases from J, with 8 bases between. CDR1 is MGHRA and CDR2 is YSYEKL in the germline V gene. The CDR3 contains 12 residues. For the CDR3, the DNA is TGCGCCAGCAGCCGCAACGGGGAGACCCAGTACTTC. Translation gives CASSRNGETQYF.

This rearrangement joins TRBV6-1 to TRBJ2-7; D not certain. Germline assignment: CDR1 MNHNS and CDR2 SASEGT. Trimming removed 2 bases from V and 2 bases from J, with 16 bases in between. CDR3 size: 16 residues. CDR3 bases: TGTGCCAGCAGTGAATTTTATTTGACGGAGACCTACGAGCAGTACTTC. This translates into CASSEFYLTETYEQYF.

This clone was counted between two and nine times. This rearrangement joins TRBV5-1 to TRBJ1-1; TRBD1 is a possible D gene (5 bases). Per germline, CDR1 SGHRS and CDR2 YFSETQ. Trimming stripped 4 bases from V and 0 bases from J, with 16 bases between. This CDR3 is 16 amino acids long. DNA of the CDR3: TGCGCCAGCAGCCTGATGCCGGGGGGAATGAACACTGAAGCTTTCTTT. Translation: CASSLMPGGMNTEAFF.

The rearrangement uses TRBV19 and TRBJ2-7; D uncertain. Trimming pared 8 bases from V and 3 bases from J, leaving 14 bases between. The CDR3 is 13 amino acids. Per the germline V gene, CDR1 is LNHDA and CDR2 is SQIVND (reference sequence). The CDR3 coding sequence is TGTGCCAGTTCGAGTAAGGCGGACTACGAGCAGTACTTC. Its translation is CASSSKADYEQYF.